What follows are 22 T cell receptor beta chains derived from one specimen sequenced in a study of CD8 T cells in Susac syndrome. The authors reverse transcribed about 0.45 to 1 ug RNA with random hexamers. TCRdb independently ran MiXCR on the immunoSEQ multiplex PCR reads; one entry per CDR3 protein. The sample lists over 150,000 distinct CDR3 sequences, 93% occurring once. Sequenced: CD4+ T cells from PBMCs. These receptors originate from a human donor with multiple sclerosis.

The chain combines TRBV7-6 with TRBJ2-1, with 8 bases aligning to TRBD2. The germline CDR1 and CDR2 sequences are SGHVS and FNYEAQ. V shed 5 bases and J 3 bases; nucleotides not matched to a gene: 9. This CDR3 contains 16 residues. The CDR3 region is CASSPAFAGGYNEQFF. The CDR3 DNA is TGTGCCAGCAGCCCGGCCTTTGCGGGAGGCTACAATGAGCAGTTCTTC.

The V gene is TRBV6-2 or TRBV6-3, the J gene TRBJ1-2; D might be TRBD1 (5 bases). The CDR3 runs to 11 residues. The V gene's germline CDR1 is MNHEY and CDR2 SVGEGT. V gave up 7 bases and J gave up 8 bases, with 11 bases separating them. The CDR3 DNA sequence: TGTGCCAGCACAGGGCTCGTCGGCTACACCTTC. Residues: CASTGLVGYTF.

This clonotype was counted only a few times. The chain is built from TRBV7-2 and TRBJ2-5; D is possibly TRBD1 (6 bases). Germline lookup yields CDR1 SGHTA and CDR2 FQGNSA. Between the trimmed V and J ends, which lost 6 bases and 1 base, there was a span of 9 bases. The CDR3 runs 13 residues. CDR3 coding DNA: TGTGCCAGCAGTTACAGGGTCCAAGAGACCCAGTACTTC. Residues: CASSYRVQETQYF.

This chain connects TRBV5-1 to TRBJ2-3, with unresolved D. This CDR3 spans 12 amino acids. V lost 4 bases and J lost 4, with 7 bases in between. Germline CDR1 reads SGHRS; CDR2 reads YFSETQ. As DNA, the CDR3 is TGCGCCAGCAGCCGGGCCGCAGATACGCAGTATTTT. Residues: CASSRAADTQYF.

The chain joins TRBV29-1 to TRBJ1-1, with D unclear. The CDR3 runs to 13 residues. Germline assignment: CDR1 SQVTM and CDR2 ANQGSEA. The ends were cut back, 4 bases at V and 0 bases at J, with 9 bases in the middle. This CDR3 is CSVATLLNTEAFF. The CDR3 coding sequence is TGCAGCGTTGCAACCCTTTTGAACACTGAAGCTTTCTTT.

The chain employs TRBV28 and TRBJ1-2; TRBD1 matches at 7 bases. Unmatched junction bases numbered 4, after V lost 6 bases and J lost 0 bases. CDR3 length: 14 residues. Germline loops: CDR1 MDHEN, CDR2 SYDVKM. The CDR3 reads CASRQGGSNYGYTF. In nucleotides, the CDR3 is TGTGCCAGCAGGCAGGGGGGATCTAACTATGGCTACACCTTC.

This clonotype came up once. J is TRBJ1-5 and V is TRBV12-3 or TRBV12-4, with 8 bases identical to TRBD1. There are 15 residues in the CDR3. J was trimmed by 6 bases and V by 3 bases; bases with no gene match: 7. The CDR3 sequence: CASSLGTGVVQPQHF. The DNA of the CDR3 is TGTGCCAGCAGTTTGGGGACAGGTGTTGTTCAGCCCCAGCATTTT.

The chain couples TRBV20-1 to TRBJ1-4; no firm D call. Trimming took off 7 bases at V and 0 bases at J, with 9 bases between the two ends. The CDR3 is 13 residues long. Germline loops: CDR1 DFQATT, CDR2 SNEGSKA (reference sequence). In DNA form, the CDR3 reads TGCAGTGTTAGCGGGACAACTAATGAAAAACTGTTTTTT. It encodes CSVSGTTNEKLFF.

This chain connects TRBV10-3 to TRBJ1-5; 7 nucleotides match TRBD1. V lost 0 bases and J lost 11; bases outside the gene matches: 4. CDR1 ENHRY and CDR2 SYGVKD come from the germline V gene. CDR3 length: 13 residues. This CDR3 reads CAISESRQGTQHF. DNA for the CDR3: TGTGCCATCAGTGAGTCTCGACAGGGAACCCAGCATTTT.

This chain uses TRBV30 with TRBJ2-7; 9 bases match TRBD1. Germline lookup yields CDR1 GTSNPN and CDR2 SVGIG (reference sequence). This CDR3 region has 15 residues. The junction had 7 bases not matched to a gene; V was cut back by 2 bases and J by 2 bases. The CDR3 sequence is CAWSRAGTGTYEQYF. The CDR3 DNA is TGTGCCTGGAGTCGGGCCGGGACAGGGACCTACGAGCAGTACTTC.

This clonotype was picked up one time. V is TRBV6-6 and J is TRBJ1-1, with no clear D. V was trimmed by 3 bases and J by 1 base, leaving 9 bases between them. This CDR3 contains 14 residues. Germline CDR1 reads MNHNY; CDR2 reads SVGAGI (reference sequence). Written as DNA, the CDR3 is TGTGCCAGCAGTTATAGTCTGCAGAACACTGAAGCTTTCTTT. It encodes CASSYSLQNTEAFF.

The V and J genes are TRBV6-5 and TRBJ1-6, with D unclear. The CDR3 is 14 amino acids. V was clipped by 7 bases and J by 0 bases, with 7 bases between them. Germline lookup yields CDR1 MNHEY and CDR2 SVGAGI. In nucleotides, the CDR3 is TGTGCCAGCAAGGCTAGCTCCTATAATTCACCCCTCCACTTT. It codes for CASKASSYNSPLHF.

J is TRBJ1-4 and V is TRBV6-5, with unresolved D. With 0 bases removed from V and 4 bases from J, the gap between germline ends came to 12 bases. Per germline, CDR1 MNHEY and CDR2 SVGAGI. This CDR3 is 16 amino acids long. The CDR3 DNA reads as TGTGCCAGCAGTTACTCCTACGGAACGGTTAATGAAAAACTGTTTTTT. Protein sequence: CASSYSYGTVNEKLFF.

J is TRBJ1-1 and V is TRBV28; tentatively, D is TRBD1 (5 bases). The ends were cut back, 1 base at V and 5 bases at J, with 8 bases in the middle. CDR1 is MDHEN and CDR2 is SYDVKM in the germline V gene. CDR3 length: 13 residues. The CDR3 DNA follows: TGTGCCAGCAGTTTATCTGGGGGAACTGAAGCTTTCTTT. As protein: CASSLSGGTEAFF.

The chain couples TRBV12-3 or TRBV12-4 to TRBJ2-7; 7 nucleotides agree with TRBD2. CDR3 length: 14 residues. The trim removed 6 bases at V and 5 bases at J, leaving 10 bases unmatched. CDR3 bases: TGTGCCAGCAGACTCGGGGGGTCTCCCAACGAGCAGTACTTC. Encoded protein: CASRLGGSPNEQYF.

The CDR3 region is CASSELMEETQYF. In DNA form, the CDR3 reads TGTGCCAGCAGTGAACTGATGGAAGAGACCCAGTACTTC. The chain combines TRBV2 with TRBJ2-5, with D uncertain. The CDR3 extends over 13 amino acids. Germline values: CDR1 SNHLY, CDR2 FYNNEI. The V end lost 2 bases, the J end lost 3 bases, and 7 bases lay between the germline ends.

This chain links TRBV21-1 with TRBJ2-7; the D call in the table, TRBD1, was not verified against the DNA. TRBV21-1 is listed as a pseudogene. The CDR3 spans 16 residues. CDR3 sequence: CASSKRGDRPQYEQYF. CDR3 coding DNA: TGTGCCAGCAGCAAAAGGGGGGACCGACCTCAATACGAGCAGTACTTC.

The chain is built from TRBV2 and TRBJ2-7, with 7 positions matching TRBD1. Germline values: CDR1 SNHLY, CDR2 FYNNEI. Trimming at V came to 6 bases and at J to 3 bases, leaving 8 bases not matched to a gene. The CDR3 totals 14 residues. The CDR3 loop reads CASRDPGQIYEQYF. The CDR3, as DNA: TGTGCCAGCAGAGATCCGGGACAGATCTACGAGCAGTACTTC. The whole variable domain, remainder taken from reference TRBV2 and TRBJ2-7, is EPEVTQTPSHQVTQMGQEVILRCVPISNHLYFYWYRQILGQKVEFLVSFYNNEISEKSEIFDDQFSVERPDGSNFTLKIRSTKLEDSAMYFCASRDPGQIYEQYFGPGTRLTVT.

The V gene is TRBV11-2, the J gene TRBJ2-7; maybe TRBD2 (6 bases). The CDR3 has 16 residues. CDR1 SGHAT and CDR2 FQNNGV come from the germline V gene. Trimming stripped 6 bases from V and 2 bases from J, with 20 bases between. CDR3 nucleotides: TGTGCCAGCAGGAACCCCCGGGACTCCAAACCCTACGAGCAGTACTTC. Translated, it gives CASRNPRDSKPYEQYF.

In this sample, this clonotype turned up once. The J gene is TRBJ1-4, the V gene TRBV5-6; D is undetermined. Deletions cut 0 bases from V and 8 bases from J, with 8 bases between. The CDR3 totals 13 residues. The germline V gene encodes CDR1 SGHDT and CDR2 YYEEEE. Here the CDR3 reads CASSLGAEEKLFF. The DNA for the CDR3 is TGTGCCAGCAGCTTGGGGGCAGAAGAAAAACTGTTTTTT.

The V call is TRBV4-3, the J call TRBJ2-2; tentative D call: TRBD1 (5 bases). Trimming stripped 0 bases from V and 1 base from J, with 9 bases between. The CDR3 covers 16 residues. In germline, CDR1 is LGHNA, CDR2 YSLEER. CDR3 coding DNA: TGCGCCAGCAGCCAAGACCCCACAGGGAACACCGGGGAGCTGTTTTTT. Encoded protein: CASSQDPTGNTGELFF.

This chain uses TRBV5-1 with TRBJ2-7, with 8 bases aligning to TRBD1. Unmatched junction bases numbered 15, after V lost 4 bases and J lost 0 bases. The V gene's germline CDR1 is SGHRS and CDR2 YFSETQ. This CDR3 contains 18 residues. In nucleotides, the CDR3 is TGCGCCAGCAGCCACCAGGGGGCTCAGCGAAATTACTCCTACGAGCAGTACTTC. Translated, it gives CASSHQGAQRNYSYEQYF.